The 21 T cell receptor beta chains below all came from one sample that was sequenced in a study of beta chain features in type 1 diabetes. Whole-study findings and limits: Researchers report that Type 1 diabetes patients had moderately but significantly shorter TCRB CDR3s across all four CD4+ subsets.

Expressed TCRB transcripts were sequenced, since all the RNA that had been isolated was reverse transcribed. The assay was immunoSEQ multiplex PCR, and TCRdb's table has in-frame clones only and misses some. The sample consists of about 650,000 clones, 12% of them appearing once. Their specific antigens are unknown. Material: naive CD4+ T cells from blood. The receptors here all came from a young man with type 1 diabetes.

This clone was seen only a few times. CDR3 sequence: CASSLSGGPYEQYF. The CDR3 bases are TGTGCCAGCAGCTTATCAGGGGGACCCTACGAGCAGTACTTC. This chain uses TRBV7-9 with TRBJ2-7; 7 nucleotides line up with TRBD1. CDR1 is SEHNR, CDR2 FQNEAQ, per germline (reference sequence). V dropped 2 bases and J dropped 2; count of bases not matched to a gene: 3. CDR3 length equals 14 residues.

The V gene is TRBV2, the J gene TRBJ2-7; D call uncertain. V dropped 5 bases and J dropped 5 bases, with 7 bases sitting between them. CDR3 size: 11 residues. Germline loops: CDR1 SNHLY, CDR2 FYNNEI. The CDR3 sequence: CASSYENEQYF. CDR3 DNA sequence: TGTGCCAGCAGTTATGAGAACGAGCAGTACTTC. Using reference TRBV2 and TRBJ2-7 for the parts outside the CDR3, the full variable domain is EPEVTQTPSHQVTQMGQEVILRCVPISNHLYFYWYRQILGQKVEFLVSFYNNEISEKSEIFDDQFSVERPDGSNFTLKIRSTKLEDSAMYFCASSYENEQYFGPGTRLTVT.

The chain links TRBV18 to TRBJ2-3, with 7 bases lining up with TRBD2. J gave up 3 bases and V 3 bases, and 15 bases lay outside the gene matches. Per the germline V gene, CDR1 is KGHSH and CDR2 is LQKENI. The CDR3 spans 18 residues. DNA of the CDR3: TGTGCCAGCTCACCGAGGGGTCTACTAGCGAGTGGAACAGATACGCAGTATTTT. As protein: CASSPRGLLASGTDTQYF.

This sequence joins TRBV10-3 and TRBJ1-1, with D perhaps TRBD1 (6 bases). CDR1 is ENHRY, CDR2 SYGVKD, per germline. The CDR3 totals 17 residues. Trimming took off 2 bases at V and 0 bases at J, with 16 bases between the two ends. The CDR3 spells CAISEPVGGAVNTEAFF. CDR3 coding DNA: TGTGCCATCAGTGAGCCGGTCGGGGGGGCCGTGAACACTGAAGCTTTCTTT.

The rearrangement links TRBV7-7 to TRBJ2-5; no definite D call. The CDR3 extends over 14 amino acids. V lost 1 base and J 3 bases, leaving 9 bases between the germline ends. Germline loops: CDR1 SSHAT, CDR2 FNYEAQ (reference sequence). CDR3 DNA: TGTGCCAGCAGCTTAGGGGTCGGCGAAGAGACCCAGTACTTC. Translating it yields CASSLGVGEETQYF. The full variable domain, in which reference TRBV7-7 and TRBJ2-5 provide the parts outside the CDR3, is GAGVSQSPRYKVTKRGQDVTLRCDPISSHATLYWYQQALGQGPEFLTYFNYEAQPDKSGLPSDRFSAERPEGSISTLTIQRTEQRDSAMYRCASSLGVGEETQYFGPGTRLLVL.

This rearrangement joins TRBV7-8 to TRBJ1-5; D is undetermined. The CDR3 has 14 amino acids. Trimming stripped 3 bases from V and 3 bases from J, with 9 bases between. Germline-derived CDR1 and CDR2 are SGHVS and FQNEAQ. The chain's CDR3 is CASSFVSHNQPQHF. The CDR3 DNA follows: TGTGCCAGCAGCTTTGTCAGTCACAATCAGCCCCAGCATTTT.

In nucleotides, the CDR3 is TGCGCCAGCAGCCCCTATAGGACAGGTTCGGACGGGGAGCTGTTTTTT. It is translated as CASSPYRTGSDGELFF. The rearrangement uses TRBV5-1 and TRBJ2-2; TRBD1 matches 7 bases. The CDR3 spans 16 residues. V lost 4 bases and J lost 7; bases outside the gene matches: 13. Per the germline V gene, CDR1 is SGHRS and CDR2 is YFSETQ.

The chain couples TRBV9 to TRBJ2-3; D call uncertain. The V end was cut by 0 bases, the J end by 1 base, with 12 bases between. The CDR3 length is 16 residues. Looked up from germline, CDR1 is SGDLS and CDR2 is YYNGEE. Written as DNA, the CDR3 is TGTGCCAGCAGCGTAGAAACCACCCCGGGCACAGATACGCAGTATTTT. Its translation: CASSVETTPGTDTQYF.

The chain employs TRBV7-2 and TRBJ1-6, with 9 bases aligning to TRBD1. CDR3 length: 16 residues. Germline V gene lookup returns CDR1 SGHTA and CDR2 FQGNSA. The V and J ends lost 0 bases and 7 bases, in that order; junction bases with no gene match: 4. The CDR3 bases are TGTGCCAGCAGCTTAGCACAGGGGGCTAGGAATTCACCCCTCCACTTT. Protein sequence: CASSLAQGARNSPLHF.

This clone was seen a few times. The gene calls are TRBV4-2 and TRBJ2-4, with TRBD1 matching 12 bases. J was trimmed by 0 bases and V by 1 base; bases with no gene match: 13. Germline CDR1 LGHNA, CDR2 YNFKEQ. This CDR3 comprises 21 residues. The CDR3 sequence is CASSQVSPGQGASIAKNIQYF. The DNA for the CDR3 is TGTGCCAGCAGCCAAGTCAGTCCGGGACAGGGGGCGAGCATAGCCAAAAACATTCAGTACTTC.

This clone was observed many times. CDR3 nucleotides: TGTGCCAGCAGCCCAGGACCCAACCCTAAGGGTGAGCAGTTCTTC. This encodes CASSPGPNPKGEQFF. J is TRBJ2-1 and V is TRBV7-9; no reliable D call. Per germline, CDR1 SEHNR and CDR2 FQNEAQ (reference sequence). Between the trimmed V and J ends, which lost 5 bases and 9 bases, there was a span of 20 bases. This CDR3 has 15 amino acids.

This chain connects TRBV29-1 to TRBJ2-5; 8 positions match TRBD1. The CDR3 is 12 amino acids. CDR1 is SQVTM, CDR2 ANQGSEA, per germline. V gave up 4 bases and J gave up 4 bases; unmatched junction bases: 2. CDR3 sequence (DNA): TGCAGCGTTGCCGGGACAGGAGAGACCCAGTACTTC. Protein product: CSVAGTGETQYF.

In this sample, this clone turned up a few times. Other DNA sequences in this specimen translate into the identical CDR3. The chain employs TRBV2 and TRBJ1-5; TRBD1 might be the D (6 bases). The germline V and J ends were trimmed by 6 bases and 4 bases, with 10 bases remaining between them. The CDR3 covers 13 residues. Germline CDR1 and CDR2: SNHLY and FYNNEI. The CDR3 nucleotides read TGTGCCAGCAGAACAGGGAGAAATCAGCCCCAGCATTTT. Translating it yields CASRTGRNQPQHF.

The chain carries TRBV25-1 and TRBJ1-4, with D maybe TRBD1 (5 bases). The CDR3 covers 15 residues. Germline CDR1 MGHDK, CDR2 SYGVNS. The germline V and J ends were trimmed by 2 bases and 7 bases, with 14 bases remaining between them. The chain's CDR3 is CASSEGQPDGEKLFF. The CDR3 DNA is TGTGCCAGCAGTGAAGGACAACCCGATGGTGAAAAACTGTTTTTT.

The chain links TRBV20-1 to TRBJ1-2; a possible D gene is TRBD1 (5 bases). This CDR3 contains 11 residues. Trimming took off 3 bases at V and 4 bases at J, with 6 bases between the two ends. CDR1 and CDR2 (germline): DFQATT, SNEGSKA (reference sequence). CDR3 nucleotide sequence: TGCAGTGCTAGTGACAGCTATGGCTACACCTTC. This translates into CSASDSYGYTF.

This clone was found a few times. The V and J genes are TRBV19 and TRBJ2-6; D uncertain. V was pared by 5 bases and J by 0 bases, with 11 bases between. The CDR3 length is 16 residues. Germline CDR1 is LNHDA and CDR2 is SQIVND (reference sequence). CDR3 residues: CASSDQAISGANVLTF. In DNA form, the CDR3 reads TGTGCCAGTAGTGATCAGGCCATCTCTGGGGCCAACGTCCTGACTTTC.

V gene TRBV14 combines with J gene TRBJ2-1; D remains ambiguous. The germline CDR1 and CDR2 sequences are SGHDN and FVKESK. The V end lost 4 bases, the J end lost 8 bases, and 9 bases lay between the germline ends. This CDR3 contains 12 residues. The CDR3 is CASSPQSDEQFF. The CDR3 bases are TGTGCCAGCAGCCCCCAGTCGGATGAGCAGTTCTTC.

V and J are TRBV7-2 and TRBJ1-2; D ambiguous. V was trimmed by 4 bases and J by 4 bases, leaving 10 bases between them. Per the germline V gene, CDR1 is SGHTA and CDR2 is FQGNSA. This CDR3 contains 13 residues. CDR3 loop: CASSWAQFYGYTF. The CDR3 DNA is TGTGCCAGCAGCTGGGCCCAGTTCTATGGCTACACCTTC.

CDR3 region: CASSTRTRTDTQYF. Here the CDR3 DNA reads TGTGCCAGCAGTACCCGAACACGCACAGATACGCAGTATTTT. The chain combines TRBV6-5 with TRBJ2-3; D gene uncertain. V lost 5 bases and J 1 base, leaving 10 bases between the germline ends. The CDR3 runs 14 residues. Per germline, CDR1 MNHEY and CDR2 SVGAGI.

CDR3 region: CASSLTGTGQSLRNSPLHF. The CDR3 nucleotides read TGTGCCAGCAGCTTGACCGGGACAGGGCAGAGTCTTCGGAATTCACCCCTCCACTTT. The chain has TRBV5-6 and TRBJ1-6, with TRBD1 matching over 9 bases. CDR3 size: 19 residues. The ends lost 1 base at V and 7 bases at J; junction bases unmatched: 15. Germline V lookup: CDR1 SGHDT, CDR2 YYEEEE.

The chain is built from TRBV30 and TRBJ1-4, with D hard to call. This CDR3 comprises 13 residues. CDR1 is GTSNPN and CDR2 is SVGIG in the germline V gene (reference sequence). Trimming shortened V by 0 bases and J by 11 bases, and 13 bases separated the two germline ends. The CDR3 region is CAWSVTTRVKLFF. DNA of the CDR3: TGTGCCTGGAGTGTCACCACTCGGGTGAAACTGTTTTTT.